This passage covers 30 T cell receptor beta chains from one sample sequenced in a study of molecular identifiers for immune sequencing clone quantification. One entry per CDR3 protein results from TCRdb running MiXCR on the PCR reads. Of about 68,000 distinct CDR3 sequences in the sample, approximately 18% are singletons; the top ten hold over 1.3%. Sequencing was carried out using naive CD8+ T cells from blood, with Jurkat cell RNA spiked in. The sample's subset: FACS-sorted CD8+CD4-CCR7+CD45RA+ naive T cells. These TCRs come from a human donor in good health. Some libraries in this study had Jurkat cell RNA spiked in.

The sample holds many counts of this clonotype. The chain recombines TRBV28 with TRBJ2-7; 7 bases match TRBD1. Unmatched junction bases numbered 8, after V lost 6 bases and J lost 3 bases. Germline V gene lookup returns CDR1 MDHEN and CDR2 SYDVKM. This CDR3 has 14 residues. The CDR3 DNA is TGTGCCAGCAGACCGACAGGGAAAAGCTACGAGCAGTACTTC. Amino acid sequence: CASRPTGKSYEQYF.

Comments on this clonotype: A single base separates this from a much larger clone, so it may be a read error. This chain's CDR3 is CASSLTGGTYGQYF. In nucleotides, the CDR3 is TGTGCCAGCAGTCTTACAGGGGGGACCTACGGGCAGTACTTC. V gene TRBV27 combines with J gene TRBJ2-7, with 8 bases aligning to TRBD1. CDR1 is MNHEY, CDR2 SMNVEV, per germline (reference sequence). The CDR3 length is 14 residues.

In regard to this clonotype: Germline is not matched at one junction end, which may reflect a read error. J is TRBJ2-1 and V is TRBV7-9, with D perhaps assigned TRBD1 or TRBD2 (5 bases each). The length of the CDR3 is 14 residues. In germline, CDR1 is SEHNR, CDR2 FQNEAQ (reference sequence). The CDR3 coding sequence is TGTGCCAGCAGCTTAGCTATGGGACGGGGTGAGCGGTTCTTC. Protein sequence: CASSLAMGRGERFF.

This clonotype was observed a handful of times. The chain employs TRBV4-1 and TRBJ1-2; 10 nucleotides align to TRBD1. V was clipped by 0 bases and J by 8 bases; unmatched bases: 6. In germline, CDR1 is MGHRA, CDR2 YSYEKL. This CDR3 comprises 15 residues. The CDR3, as DNA: TGCGCCAGCAGCCAAGAGGGACAGGGGTATTACGGCTACACCTTC. Amino acids: CASSQEGQGYYGYTF.

This clonotype occurred a few times. The chain couples TRBV27 to TRBJ1-3; D call uncertain. V lost 5 bases, J lost 0 bases, and 11 bases lay in between. The CDR3 loop spans 15 amino acids. Germline CDR1 and CDR2: MNHEY and SMNVEV (reference sequence). The DNA of the CDR3 is TGTGCCAGCAGTAGTTTCTTAAGCTCTGGAAACACCATATATTTT. Its translation: CASSSFLSSGNTIYF.

As concerns this clonotype: This could be a read error, since a much larger clone is one nucleotide away. The chain is built from TRBV27 and TRBJ2-1; no reliable D call. In germline, CDR1 is MNHEY, CDR2 SMNVEV (reference sequence). The CDR3 contains 13 residues. The CDR3 protein is CASKRASCNEQFF. The CDR3 nucleotides read TGTGCCAGCAAACGGGCCTCCTGCAATGAGCAGTTCTTC.

In the case of this clonotype: Given a much more abundant clone one base away, this may be a read error. V is TRBV7-9 and J is TRBJ2-7; D is unresolved. The CDR3 loop spans 15 amino acids. Germline loops: CDR1 SEHNR, CDR2 FQNEAQ (reference sequence). This chain's CDR3 is CARSLTDLPSGEQYF. The CDR3 DNA follows: TGTGCCCGCAGCTTAACAGACCTACCCTCGGGCGAGCAGTACTTC.

This clonotype showed up many times. The CDR3 spells CASSYGTSGIDTQYF. CDR3 DNA sequence: TGTGCCAGCAGTTACGGGACTAGCGGGATTGATACGCAGTATTTT. The chain uses TRBV6-2 or TRBV6-3 and TRBJ2-3, with 13 bases matching TRBD2. This CDR3 is built from 15 residues. The germline V gene encodes CDR1 MNHEY and CDR2 SVGEGT. The ends lost 2 bases at V and 6 bases at J; junction bases unmatched: 2.

About this clonotype itself: A much larger clone sits a single nucleotide away, making a read error possible. V and J are TRBV12-3 or TRBV12-4 and TRBJ2-5; maybe TRBD2 (6 bases). The CDR3 covers 13 residues. CDR3 loop: CASTWSGEEAQYF. CDR3 bases: TGTGCCAGCACCTGGTCGGGAGAAGAGGCCCAGTACTTC.

This clonotype has a count of ten or more. The chain combines TRBV7-9 with TRBJ2-3; the D gene is possibly TRBD1 (5 bases). Germline CDR1 is SEHNR and CDR2 is FQNEAQ (reference sequence). Trimming cost V 5 bases and J 5 bases, with 11 bases left between them. The CDR3 is made up of 13 amino acids. CDR3 amino acids: CASSRTGIDTQYF. The CDR3 DNA reads as TGTGCCAGCAGCCGAACAGGTATAGATACGCAGTATTTT.

This clonotype was seen at least ten times. This rearrangement joins TRBV10-3 to TRBJ2-1; TRBD2 aligns across 7 bases. The germline gives CDR1 ENHRY, CDR2 SYGVKD. V lost 3 bases and J lost 8; bases outside the gene matches: 13. The CDR3 has 16 amino acids. The chain's CDR3 is CAISENGGSSSDEQFF. The DNA of the CDR3 is TGTGCCATCAGTGAAAATGGCGGGAGTTCTTCGGATGAGCAGTTCTTC.

This clonotype occurred many times. The genes are TRBV12-3 or TRBV12-4 and TRBJ2-5; 7 nucleotides align to TRBD2. V was clipped by 2 bases and J by 5 bases; unmatched bases: 2. The CDR3 is made up of 13 amino acids. DNA of the CDR3: TGTGCCAGCAGTTTATTGGGGGGGGAGACCCAGTACTTC. Its protein is CASSLLGGETQYF.

This clonotype was picked up many times. The chain couples TRBV9 to TRBJ2-2; D not resolved. Germline assignment: CDR1 SGDLS and CDR2 YYNGEE. The germline V and J ends were trimmed by 0 bases and 5 bases, with 5 bases remaining between them. The CDR3 totals 13 residues. CDR3 DNA sequence: TGTGCCAGCAGCGTAGCTGGTACCGGGGAGCTGTTTTTT. This codes for CASSVAGTGELFF.

With respect to this clonotype: Given a much more abundant clone one base away, this may be a read error. The chain uses TRBV12-3 or TRBV12-4 and TRBJ2-7; 9 nucleotides match TRBD2. CDR3 length: 14 amino acids. CDR3 protein: CVSNAGLASHEQYF. The CDR3, as DNA: TGTGTCAGCAATGCGGGACTAGCATCCCACGAGCAGTACTTC.

This clonotype was observed at least ten times. This chain joins TRBV5-6 and TRBJ2-5; TRBD2 matches at 12 bases. Germline-derived CDR1 and CDR2 are SGHDT and YYEEEE. The CDR3 is 15 amino acids. The ends lost 3 bases at V and 2 bases at J; junction bases unmatched: 2. The chain's CDR3 is CASSSGLAGQETQYF. CDR3 DNA sequence: TGTGCCAGCAGCTCCGGACTAGCGGGACAAGAGACCCAGTACTTC.

Concerning this clonotype itself: A much larger clone lies one base from this, so it may be a read error. V is TRBV2 and J is TRBJ2-5; 9 bases agree with TRBD2. Unmatched junction bases numbered 15, after V lost 9 bases and J lost 1 base. Germline-derived CDR1 and CDR2 are SNHLY and FYNNEI. The CDR3 spans 17 residues. CDR3 nucleotides: TGTGCCAGTACTCCCCGAGGGCGGGAGGGGTCCCAAGAGACCCAGTACTTC. This codes for CASTPRGREGSQETQYF.

There are a few counts of this clonotype. The genes are TRBV6-2 or TRBV6-3 and TRBJ2-2, with D unresolved. The CDR3 extends over 14 amino acids. The V gene's germline CDR1 is MNHEY and CDR2 SVGEGT. V dropped 4 bases and J dropped 4 bases, with 10 bases sitting between them. The CDR3 nucleotides read TGTGCCAGCAGTTTATCCTCGACCACCGGGGAGCTGTTTTTT. Its protein product is CASSLSSTTGELFF.

This clonotype was seen many times. CDR3 amino acids: CALELLGTTNTEAFF. CDR3 sequence (DNA): TGTGCCCTGGAGCTTCTGGGGACAACGAACACTGAAGCTTTCTTT. This chain joins TRBV30 and TRBJ1-1; weak D call: TRBD1 (6 bases). V gave up 8 bases and J gave up 1 base, with 20 bases separating them. Per the germline V gene, CDR1 is GTSNPN and CDR2 is SVGIG (reference sequence). The CDR3 has 15 residues.

This clonotype has at least ten counts. The genes are TRBV7-8 and TRBJ2-7, with D possibly TRBD2 on 7 matching bases. The CDR3 has 15 residues. The V end lost 5 bases, the J end lost 3 bases, and 17 bases lay between the germline ends. The germline gives CDR1 SGHVS, CDR2 FQNEAQ. CDR3 protein: CASSRGGAAYYEQYF. CDR3 coding DNA: TGTGCCAGCAGCCGTGGGGGGGCCGCGTACTACGAGCAGTACTTC.

This clonotype appeared many times. The rearrangement links TRBV27 to TRBJ2-1, with D maybe TRBD2 (7 bases). The germline V gene has CDR1 MNHEY and CDR2 SMNVEV (reference sequence). This CDR3 region has 16 residues. Trimming took off 5 bases at V and 9 bases at J, with 23 bases between the two ends. For the CDR3, the DNA is TGTGCCAGCAGTGTAAGAGCGGGACATTTTTACGGTGAGCAGTTCTTC. Translation: CASSVRAGHFYGEQFF.

The table lists this clonotype with a count of one. A read error may account for a junction end that differs from germline. The chain uses TRBV7-9 and TRBJ1-6; 7 bases line up with TRBD1. The length of the CDR3 is 15 residues. CDR1 SEHNR and CDR2 FQNEAQ come from the germline V gene (reference sequence). This CDR3 reads CASGLIGTVISPLRF. DNA for the CDR3: TGTGCCAGCGGCTTAATAGGGACAGTCATCTCACCCCTCCGCTTT.

This clonotype was seen repeatedly, ten times or more. The V gene is TRBV28, the J gene TRBJ2-7, with D unclear. Germline V gene sequence: CDR1 MDHEN, CDR2 SYDVKM. CDR3 length: 12 amino acids. With 3 bases removed from V and 3 bases from J, the gap between germline ends came to 6 bases. CDR3 coding DNA: TGTGCCAGCAGTTTCGAGTACTACGAGCAGTACTTC. It translates to CASSFEYYEQYF.

This clonotype has at least ten counts. V usage is TRBV30 and J usage is TRBJ2-7, with TRBD1 matching over 9 bases. Germline values: CDR1 GTSNPN, CDR2 SVGIG (reference sequence). This CDR3 has 14 amino acids. The J segment lost 5 bases and the V segment lost 3 bases, leaving 8 bases of the junction unmatched. CDR3 sequence: CAWSSGQGMDEQYF. CDR3 nucleotide sequence: TGTGCCTGGAGCTCGGGACAGGGAATGGACGAGCAGTACTTC.

In this sample, this clonotype turned up many times. The V call is TRBV27, the J call TRBJ2-1; 13 bases align to TRBD2. The CDR3 is made up of 15 amino acids. The germline V gene has CDR1 MNHEY and CDR2 SMNVEV (reference sequence). V shed 5 bases and J 5 bases; nucleotides not matched to a gene: 3. The CDR3 DNA is TGTGCCAGCAGTATTGGGACTAGCGGGAACAATGAGCAGTTCTTC. Its translation is CASSIGTSGNNEQFF.

This clonotype was recorded at least ten times. This sequence joins TRBV29-1 and TRBJ2-7; 13 bases fit TRBD2. Germline trimming cut 8 bases from V and 7 bases from J; bases unmatched to any gene: 8. CDR3 length: 13 residues. Germline values: CDR1 SQVTM, CDR2 ANQGSEA. The CDR3 reads CSTGLAGVGEQYF. The CDR3 DNA sequence: TGCAGCACCGGACTAGCGGGAGTGGGGGAGCAGTACTTC.

This clonotype was picked up many times. The chain uses TRBV7-2 and TRBJ2-7, with D perhaps given as TRBD1 or TRBD2 (5 bases each). The CDR3 totals 12 residues. Germline assignment: CDR1 SGHTA and CDR2 FQGNSA. Trimming pared 4 bases from V and 6 bases from J, leaving 10 bases between. The CDR3 coding sequence is TGTGCCAGCAGCTGGGGGACCGCCGAGCAGTACTTC. It encodes CASSWGTAEQYF. Full variable domain (missing parts from reference TRBV7-2 and TRBJ2-7): GAGVSQSPSNKVTEKGKDVELRCDPISGHTALYWYRQSLGQGLEFLIYFQGNSAPDKSGLPSDRFSAERTGGSVSTLTIQRTQQEDSAVYLCASSWGTAEQYFGPGTRLTVT.

This clonotype has ten or more counts. The chain couples TRBV11-2 to TRBJ2-2; 9 bases are a match to TRBD2. Trimming removed 1 base from V and 6 bases from J; junction bases left unmatched: 6. The CDR3 spans 16 residues. Per the germline V gene, CDR1 is SGHAT and CDR2 is FQNNGV. DNA of the CDR3: TGTGCCAGCAGCTTAGCCTTCCTAGCGGGGCCCGGGGAGCTGTTTTTT. Protein sequence: CASSLAFLAGPGELFF. Drawing the rest from reference TRBV11-2 and TRBJ2-2, the complete variable domain is EAGVAQSPRYKIIEKRQSVAFWCNPISGHATLYWYQQILGQGPKLLIQFQNNGVVDDSQLPKDRFSAERLKGVDSTLKIQPAKLEDSAVYLCASSLAFLAGPGELFFGEGSRLTVL.

This clonotype was seen many times. The CDR3 coding sequence is TGTGCCAGCAGCTTAGCTAGACTAGCGGGATCCACAGATACGCAGTATTTT. Residues: CASSLARLAGSTDTQYF. The gene calls are TRBV7-8 and TRBJ2-3; 11 bases align to TRBD2. The CDR3 consists of 17 residues. Germline trimming cut 0 bases from V and 2 bases from J; bases unmatched to any gene: 4. The V gene's germline CDR1 is SGHVS and CDR2 FQNEAQ.

This clonotype was seen repeatedly, ten times or more. The chain employs TRBV7-9 and TRBJ2-3; TRBD2 aligns across 9 bases. Losses at the gene ends were 5 bases for V and 4 bases for J; bases not matched to a gene: 7. The germline CDR1 and CDR2 sequences are SEHNR and FQNEAQ (reference sequence). The CDR3 runs to 15 residues. CDR3 nucleotides: TGTGCCAGCAGCCCGGGGACTAGCAGAGCAGATACGCAGTATTTT. This translates into CASSPGTSRADTQYF.

This clonotype was detected a few times. A read error is possible here, since a much larger clone lies one base away. The chain is built from TRBV6-2 or TRBV6-3 and TRBJ2-7; D might be TRBD2 (5 bases). Germline lookup yields CDR1 MNHEY and CDR2 SVGEGT. The CDR3 covers 12 residues. CDR3 sequence: CASGVGESEQHF. The CDR3 DNA follows: TGTGCCAGCGGAGTTGGGGAGTCGGAGCAGCACTTC.